This T cell receptor (beta chain) was captured by sequencing in a study of spatial heterogeneity in lung cancer. Points from the study as a whole: Ubiquitous expanded tumor TCRs were observed in blood more at resection than follow-up.

A distinct unique molecular identifier was carried by each TCR cDNA molecule. TCRdb independently ran MiXCR on the 5' RACE reads; one entry per CDR3 protein. Here the sample spans roughly 71,000 distinct CDR3 sequences, approximately 9% being singletons. CDR1 is LGHDT and CDR2 is YNNKEL in the germline V gene (reference sequence). Trimming shortened V by 0 bases and J by 3 bases, and 8 bases separated the two germline ends. This CDR3 spans 14 amino acids. Stated time point: blood at routine non-recurrence follow-up after resection. Whole RNA from tumor, nontumor lung or frozen PBMC was sequenced unsorted. This clonotype was seen many times. Antigen specificity is unknown.

The receptor was derived from a female donor with early-stage non-small cell lung cancer. The sequences come from PBMCs, collected at follow-up. The gene calls are TRBV3-1 and TRBJ1-2; D not certain. The CDR3 sequence: CASSQEGLYYGYTF. For the CDR3, the DNA is TGTGCCAGCAGCCAAGAGGGCCTGTACTATGGCTACACCTTC. The variable domain in full, with the rest retrieved from reference TRBV3-1 and TRBJ1-2, is DTAVSQTPKYLVTQMGNDKSIKCEQNLGHDTMYWYKQDSKKFLKIMFSYNNKELIINETVPNRFSPKSPDKAHLNLHINSLELGDSAVYFCASSQEGLYYGYTFGSGTRLTVV.